The 10 T cell receptor beta chains given below trace back to one sample, sequenced in a study of T cell responses to AZD1222 COVID-19 vaccine. Generated by immunoSEQ multiplex PCR, the TCRdb table keeps only in-frame clones and is missing some. The table shows 150,000 or so clones, with 85% to 90% occurring only once. Sequenced here: peripheral blood, sampled on day 0 of AZD1222 vaccination. Source of these receptors: an adult in good health.

The rearrangement uses TRBV3-1 (or the pseudogene TRBV3-2) and TRBJ1-6; D may be TRBD1 (5 bases). V lost 3 bases to trimming and J lost 7 bases, with 19 bases between them. CDR3 length: 17 amino acids. The germline V gene encodes CDR1 LGHDT and CDR2 YNNKEL (reference sequence). Here the CDR3 reads CASSHHQSGPWNSPLHF. Written as DNA, the CDR3 is TGTGCCAGCAGCCATCACCAGTCGGGACCGTGGAATTCACCCCTCCACTTT.

This clone appeared a few times. The chain uses TRBV12-3 or TRBV12-4 and TRBJ1-4, with D unresolved. V lost 6 bases and J 10 bases, leaving 12 bases between the germline ends. The CDR3 is 12 amino acids. CDR3 sequence reads: CASRPSGGKLFF. The CDR3 DNA is TGTGCCAGCAGGCCATCAGGTGGAAAACTGTTTTTT.

This chain uses TRBV30 with TRBJ1-1; D is unclear. The CDR3 contains 14 residues. The V gene's germline CDR1 is GTSNPN and CDR2 SVGIG (reference sequence). V was clipped by 2 bases and J by 4 bases, with 14 bases between them. DNA for the CDR3: TGTGCCTGGAGTCGGCCGGGGTCGGCCACTGAAGCTTTCTTT. Its translation is CAWSRPGSATEAFF. Drawing the rest from reference TRBV30 and TRBJ1-1, the complete variable domain is SQTIHQWPATLVQPVGSPLSLECTVEGTSNPNLYWYRQAAGRGLQLLFYSVGIGQISSEVPQNLSASRPQDRQFILSSKKLLLSDSGFYLCAWSRPGSATEAFFGQGTRLTVV.

The chain uses TRBV3-1 (or the pseudogene TRBV3-2) and TRBJ1-2; 8 nucleotides agree with TRBD1. V shed 4 bases, J shed 3 bases, and the junction held 10 bases outside the gene matches. This CDR3 is built from 16 residues. Germline CDR1 reads LGHDT; CDR2 reads YNNKEL (reference sequence). The CDR3 region is CASSPQGQGQYYGYTF. Here the CDR3 DNA reads TGTGCCAGCAGCCCCCAAGGACAGGGACAGTACTATGGCTACACCTTC.

The chain recombines TRBV6-2 or TRBV6-3 with TRBJ2-4; D may be TRBD2 (5 bases). Germline CDR1 is MNHEY and CDR2 is SVGEGT. Trimming removed 6 bases from V and 2 bases from J, with 14 bases in between. This CDR3 comprises 15 residues. The CDR3 reads CASSHPDSPKNIQYF. DNA of the CDR3: TGTGCCAGCAGCCACCCGGACTCTCCCAAAAACATTCAGTACTTC.

CDR3 loop: CASSPPGASSGNTIYF. CDR3 sequence (DNA): TGTGCCAGTAGCCCCCCGGGGGCCAGCTCTGGAAACACCATATATTTT. The chain links TRBV19 to TRBJ1-3; a weak D match, TRBD1 (6 bases). V lost 6 bases and J lost 0, with 15 bases in between. The CDR3 is 16 amino acids. Per the germline V gene, CDR1 is LNHDA and CDR2 is SQIVND (reference sequence).

J is TRBJ1-5 and V is TRBV3-1 (or the pseudogene TRBV3-2); D may be TRBD1 (5 bases). This CDR3 spans 12 amino acids. Germline assignment: CDR1 LGHDT and CDR2 YNNKEL (reference sequence). With 8 bases removed from V and 15 bases from J, the gap between germline ends came to 20 bases. The CDR3 nucleotides are TGTGCCAGCCAGGGTAACGGGCCGCGGCTGCATTTT. Amino acids: CASQGNGPRLHF.

The chain couples TRBV6-5 to TRBJ1-1; unclear D gene. The V and J ends lost 5 bases and 4 bases respectively, with 14 bases between them. The CDR3 has 14 amino acids. CDR1 is MNHEY and CDR2 is SVGAGI in the germline V gene. The CDR3 DNA is TGTGCCAGCAGTCACAGTCCGGAGGGCACTGAAGCTTTCTTT. Protein sequence: CASSHSPEGTEAFF.

Notes on this clone: In the same sample, other DNA sequences code for this CDR3. The chain combines TRBV9 with TRBJ2-1, with 9 bases that match TRBD1. V shed 3 bases, J shed 4 bases, and the junction held 8 bases outside the gene matches. CDR3 length: 16 residues. CDR1 SGDLS and CDR2 YYNGEE come from the germline V gene. This CDR3 reads CASSAPGQGFYNEQFF. The CDR3 DNA reads TGTGCCAGCAGCGCACCAGGACAGGGGTTTTACAATGAGCAGTTCTTC.

The chain links TRBV11-2 to TRBJ1-2; no clear D. There are 12 residues in the CDR3. CDR1 and CDR2 from the germline V gene are SGHAT and FQNNGV. V was trimmed by 5 bases and J by 8 bases, leaving 12 bases between them. CDR3 nucleotide sequence: TGTGCCAGCAGCGCGGGTCATGTCGGCTACACCTTC. Translation: CASSAGHVGYTF.